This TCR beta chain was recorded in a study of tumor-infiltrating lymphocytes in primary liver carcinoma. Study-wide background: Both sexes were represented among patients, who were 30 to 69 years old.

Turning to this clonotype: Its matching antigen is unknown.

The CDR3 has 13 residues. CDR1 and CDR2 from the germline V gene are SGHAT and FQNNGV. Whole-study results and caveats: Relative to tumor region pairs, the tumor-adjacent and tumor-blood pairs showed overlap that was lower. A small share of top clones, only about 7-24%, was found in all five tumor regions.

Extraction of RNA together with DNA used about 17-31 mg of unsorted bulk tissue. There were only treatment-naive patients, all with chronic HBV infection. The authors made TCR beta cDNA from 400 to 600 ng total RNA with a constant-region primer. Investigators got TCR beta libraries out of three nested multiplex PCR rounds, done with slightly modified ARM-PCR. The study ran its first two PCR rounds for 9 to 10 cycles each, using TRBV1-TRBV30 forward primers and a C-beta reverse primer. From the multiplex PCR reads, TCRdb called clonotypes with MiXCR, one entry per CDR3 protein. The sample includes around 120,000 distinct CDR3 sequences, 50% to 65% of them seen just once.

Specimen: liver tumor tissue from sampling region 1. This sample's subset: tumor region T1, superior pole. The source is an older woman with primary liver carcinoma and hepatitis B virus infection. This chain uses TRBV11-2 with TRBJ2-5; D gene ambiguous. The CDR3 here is CTNSLEPEETQYF. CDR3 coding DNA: TGTACCAACAGCTTAGAGCCCGAAGAGACCCAGTACTTC.